The text below deals with one T cell receptor beta chain. Its antigen is undetermined. This sample is drawn from a study of T cell responses to AZD1222 COVID-19 vaccine. Findings and caveats of the study: CD4 TCRs linked to vaccination spanned spike, dominating at 160-218 and 743-854. Mostly white British, mostly female donors; authors suggested clonal diversity may be underestimated. It was only a handful of AZD1222 recipients who were seropositive at baseline. As reported, nearly half of all spike-specific TCRs target variant regions that are unmutated.

V gave up 2 bases and J gave up 4 bases, with 11 bases separating them. Germline V lookup: CDR1 LGHDT, CDR2 YNNKEL (reference sequence). This CDR3 spans 14 amino acids. Sequencing used immunoSEQ multiplex PCR; TCRdb keeps in-frame clones, though not all of them. Of about 110,000 clones in the sample, about nine tenths are singletons; the top ten hold less than 6%. The sequencing used peripheral blood, collected on day 0 of AZD1222 vaccination. The TCR was taken from an adult in good health. The rearrangement joins TRBV3-1 (or the pseudogene TRBV3-2) to TRBJ1-2, with a tentative D call TRBD1 (6 bases). In nucleotides, the CDR3 is TGTGCCAGCAGCCAACTACAGGGAGTCTATGGCTACACCTTC. Translated, it gives CASSQLQGVYGYTF.